These 23 T cell receptor beta chains share one sample of origin, sequenced in a study of blood T cell repertoires in COVID-19. The method was immunoSEQ multiplex PCR; TCRdb's version includes in-frame clones alone and lacks a portion of them. The repertoire consists of 240,000 or so clones, with about 85% occurring once and the leading ten covering around 6.9%. Sample: peripheral blood. The receptors derive from a man in his sixties who had recovered from COVID-19.

The chain links TRBV3-1 (or the pseudogene TRBV3-2) to TRBJ2-3; TRBD1 matches 7 bases. V gave up 4 bases and J gave up 1 base; unmatched junction bases: 8. Germline lookup yields CDR1 LGHDT and CDR2 YNNKEL (reference sequence). The CDR3 loop spans 16 amino acids. Written as DNA, the CDR3 is TGTGCCAGCAGCCTTACAGGGGTGGTCGGCACAGATACGCAGTATTTT. It specifies CASSLTGVVGTDTQYF.

This chain uses TRBV30 with TRBJ1-6, with D unclear. The CDR3 has 15 residues. Germline CDR1 reads GTSNPN; CDR2 reads SVGIG (reference sequence). V was pared by 0 bases and J by 2 bases, with 8 bases between. The CDR3 bases are TGTGCCTGGAGTGTGTCGGGGACCTATAATTCACCCCTCCACTTT. Translation: CAWSVSGTYNSPLHF.

This rearrangement joins TRBV6-6 to TRBJ1-6; tentatively, D is TRBD1 (5 bases). CDR3 length equals 12 residues. Germline V lookup: CDR1 MNHNY, CDR2 SVGAGI (reference sequence). V lost 6 bases to trimming and J lost 10 bases, with 10 bases between them. The CDR3 reads CASSPGGSPLHF. The CDR3 DNA reads as TGTGCCAGCAGCCCCGGGGGATCACCCCTCCACTTT.

The V call is TRBV28, the J call TRBJ2-5, with TRBD1 identical over 10 bases. Looked up from germline, CDR1 is MDHEN and CDR2 is SYDVKM. The ends lost 6 bases at V and 3 bases at J; junction bases unmatched: 7. This CDR3 contains 15 residues. The CDR3 DNA follows: TGTGCCAGCAGCACCGACAGGGGGCTGGAAGAGACCCAGTACTTC. Encoded protein: CASSTDRGLEETQYF.

This clone was observed once. The gene calls are TRBV19 and TRBJ1-5; possibly TRBD1 for D (5 bases). The CDR3 contains 18 residues. Trimming took off 7 bases at V and 1 base at J, with 23 bases between the two ends. The V gene's germline CDR1 is LNHDA and CDR2 SQIVND (reference sequence). CDR3 in amino acids: CASTPGRGGGVSNQPQHF. The DNA of the CDR3 is TGTGCCAGTACCCCGGGGAGGGGAGGCGGAGTGAGCAATCAGCCCCAGCATTTT. Full variable domain (rest looked up from reference TRBV19 and TRBJ1-5): DGGITQSPKYLFRKEGQNVTLSCEQNLNHDAMYWYRQDPGQGLRLIYYSQIVNDFQKGDIAEGYSVSREKKESFPLTVTSAQKNPTAFYLCASTPGRGGGVSNQPQHFGDGTRLSIL.

This clone was picked up a small number of times. The CDR3 is CASSKQGASNTGELFF. CDR3 coding DNA: TGTGCCAGCAGCAAACAGGGGGCGTCGAACACCGGGGAGCTGTTTTTT. This chain connects TRBV4-2 to TRBJ2-2, with 9 bases matching TRBD1. V trimming: 5 bases; J trimming: 0 bases; junction bases outside the gene matches: 4. The germline CDR1 and CDR2 sequences are LGHNA and YNFKEQ. The CDR3 has 16 residues.

This clone was observed a single time. Here the CDR3 reads CSAQTDTQYF. CDR3 nucleotides: TGCAGCGCCCAAACAGATACGCAGTATTTT. J is TRBJ2-3 and V is TRBV29-1; D remains ambiguous. This CDR3 contains 10 residues. With 7 bases removed from V and 3 bases from J, the gap between germline ends came to 5 bases. Germline V gives CDR1 SQVTM, CDR2 ANQGSEA.

The V call is TRBV11-2, the J call TRBJ1-3; a weak D match, TRBD1 (5 bases). V was shortened by 1 base and J by 0 bases, with 13 bases between the two germline ends. Germline loops: CDR1 SGHAT, CDR2 FQNNGV. This CDR3 is 17 amino acids long. CDR3 sequence (DNA): TGTGCCAGCAGCTTAGTAAGACAGCTCGACTCTGGAAACACCATATATTTT. Translated, it gives CASSLVRQLDSGNTIYF.

V is TRBV10-1 and J is TRBJ2-7; maybe TRBD2 (5 bases). Germline CDR1 is WNHNN and CDR2 is SYGVQD (reference sequence). The CDR3 sequence is 17 residues long. Deletions cut 2 bases from V and 4 bases from J, with 21 bases between. This CDR3 is CASSEANGGPKTYEQYF. The DNA of the CDR3 is TGCGCCAGCAGTGAGGCGAACGGCGGGCCTAAAACTTACGAGCAGTACTTC.

The V and J genes are TRBV11-2 and TRBJ2-5; D is possibly TRBD2 (5 bases). Germline V gene sequence: CDR1 SGHAT, CDR2 FQNNGV. The CDR3 is 14 residues long. V lost 1 base and J lost 2, with 8 bases in between. CDR3 sequence reads: CASSLGGRQETQYF. CDR3 nucleotide sequence: TGTGCCAGCAGCTTAGGTGGGAGACAAGAGACCCAGTACTTC. The full variable domain, with the rest looked up from reference TRBV11-2 and TRBJ2-5, is EAGVAQSPRYKIIEKRQSVAFWCNPISGHATLYWYQQILGQGPKLLIQFQNNGVVDDSQLPKDRFSAERLKGVDSTLKIQPAKLEDSAVYLCASSLGGRQETQYFGPGTRLLVL.

The rearrangement links TRBV6-5 to TRBJ2-7; 7 bases line up with TRBD1. V trimming: 4 bases; J trimming: 0 bases; junction bases outside the gene matches: 9. The V gene's germline CDR1 is MNHEY and CDR2 SVGAGI. The CDR3 is 16 amino acids. The DNA for the CDR3 is TGTGCCAGCAGTTCTCTTAACAGGGGAAGCTCCTACGAGCAGTACTTC. As protein: CASSSLNRGSSYEQYF.

The V call is TRBV5-1, the J call TRBJ2-3; 14 bases map to TRBD2. V gave up 4 bases and J gave up 7 bases; unmatched junction bases: 8. CDR1 and CDR2 (germline): SGHRS, YFSETQ. CDR3 length equals 16 residues. The CDR3 sequence is CASSRETSGGANTQYF. The CDR3 DNA follows: TGCGCCAGCAGCCGCGAGACTAGCGGGGGGGCAAATACGCAGTATTTT.

V is TRBV5-1 and J is TRBJ2-3; weak D call: TRBD1 (5 bases). The CDR3 length is 15 residues. The germline V and J ends were trimmed by 0 bases and 2 bases, with 10 bases remaining between them. CDR1 and CDR2 (germline): SGHRS, YFSETQ. The CDR3 nucleotides read TGCGCCAGCAGCTTGGAGCAGGGTTCCACAGATACGCAGTATTTT. It translates to CASSLEQGSTDTQYF.

This clone appeared once. The chain employs TRBV6-5 and TRBJ2-3; 8 nucleotides line up with TRBD2. The CDR3 length is 14 residues. Germline V gives CDR1 MNHEY, CDR2 SVGAGI. J gave up 2 bases and V 6 bases, and 4 bases lay outside the gene matches. As DNA, the CDR3 is TGTGCCAGCAGGTGGCGGGGGGACACAGATACGCAGTATTTT. This codes for CASRWRGDTDTQYF.

The chain employs TRBV30 and TRBJ1-1; D is uncertain. V gave up 2 bases and J gave up 0 bases, with 19 bases separating them. This CDR3 spans 17 amino acids. CDR1 is GTSNPN, CDR2 SVGIG, per germline (reference sequence). The CDR3 spells CAWSRTGRGALNTEAFF. The CDR3 DNA reads as TGTGCCTGGAGTCGAACCGGGAGAGGAGCTCTGAACACTGAAGCTTTCTTT.

The chain couples TRBV5-4 to TRBJ1-1; the D is unclear. This CDR3 is 14 amino acids long. Germline CDR1 and CDR2: SGHNT and YYREEE (reference sequence). Trimming left V 0 bases short and J 1 base short, with 7 bases between. DNA for the CDR3: TGTGCCAGCAGCTTGGGCGGTGGGAACACTGAAGCTTTCTTT. It codes for CASSLGGGNTEAFF.

The chain couples TRBV29-1 to TRBJ1-2; a possible D gene is TRBD1 (5 bases). The germline CDR1 and CDR2 sequences are SQVTM and ANQGSEA. The CDR3 is 11 residues long. The ends were cut back, 7 bases at V and 5 bases at J, with 11 bases in the middle. The CDR3, as DNA: TGCAGCGACGGGACTGCTTATGGCTACACCTTC. Translation gives CSDGTAYGYTF.

In the case of this clone: At one end the junction does not follow the germline gene, possibly because of a read error. This chain connects TRBV5-1 to TRBJ1-5; 12 positions match TRBD1. The CDR3 loop spans 15 amino acids. Germline V CDR1 and CDR2: SGHRS, YFSETQ. Here the CDR3 DNA reads TGCGCCAGTAGCTCCGGGACAGGGGGCCATCAGCCCCAGCATTTT. It yields the protein CASSSGTGGHQPQHF.

In DNA form, the CDR3 reads TGTGCCAGCAGCCAAACCTTAGCGGGGGGGCAAGAGACCCAGTACTTC. Amino acid sequence: CASSQTLAGGQETQYF. The genes are TRBV4-2 and TRBJ2-5; 11 bases line up with TRBD2. V gave up 2 bases and J gave up 2 bases; unmatched junction bases: 4. Germline CDR1 LGHNA, CDR2 YNFKEQ. CDR3 length: 16 amino acids.

A remark on this clone: The same CDR3 arises from other DNA sequences in this sample as well. V and J are TRBV6-5 and TRBJ1-2; TRBD1 matches 7 bases. V lost 5 bases, J lost 2 bases, and 2 bases stayed unmatched. This CDR3 comprises 13 residues. The germline V gene has CDR1 MNHEY and CDR2 SVGAGI. CDR3 coding DNA: TGTGCCAGCAGTAGGACAGGAAACTATGGCTACACCTTC. Protein product: CASSRTGNYGYTF.

The CDR3 spells CASSLVLAGGVRVRNEQFF. The CDR3 bases are TGTGCCAGCAGCTTAGTTCTAGCGGGGGGGGTTCGGGTGAGAAATGAGCAGTTCTTC. V and J are TRBV7-6 and TRBJ2-1; 12 positions match TRBD2. V lost 1 base, J lost 7 bases, and 14 bases stayed unmatched. CDR3 size: 19 residues. The germline V gene has CDR1 SGHVS and CDR2 FNYEAQ.

The chain uses TRBV12-3 or TRBV12-4 and TRBJ2-1; no clear D gene. This CDR3 comprises 13 residues. V was trimmed by 3 bases and J by 10 bases, leaving 13 bases between them. The CDR3 protein is CASSFGASEEQFF. The CDR3 DNA reads TGTGCCAGCAGTTTCGGAGCATCGGAGGAGCAGTTCTTC.

This chain joins TRBV5-1 and TRBJ2-6; a weak D match, TRBD1 (6 bases). The CDR3 totals 16 residues. Germline V lookup: CDR1 SGHRS, CDR2 YFSETQ. V gave up 4 bases and J gave up 1 base, with 12 bases separating them. CDR3 sequence reads: CASSGRQESGANVLTF. CDR3 sequence (DNA): TGCGCCAGCAGCGGTCGACAGGAGTCTGGGGCCAACGTCCTGACTTTC. Full variable domain (outside the CDR3, taken from reference TRBV5-1 and TRBJ2-6): KAGVTQTPRYLIKTRGQQVTLSCSPISGHRSVSWYQQTPGQGLQFLFEYFSETQRNKGNFPGRFSGRQFSNSRSEMNVSTLELGDSALYLCASSGRQESGANVLTFGAGSRLTVL.